This T cell receptor (beta chain) was found in a study of tumor-infiltrating lymphocytes in glioblastoma multiforme. Three nested ARM-PCR rounds with V-beta and C-beta primers built TCRB libraries. Each CDR3 protein gets one entry after TCRdb re-called the multiplex PCR reads with MiXCR. The sample gives around 8,800 distinct CDR3 sequences, 70% to 80% of which show up once; 60% to 85% is in the top ten. General study results and limits: Unequal TCR RNA per T cell might skew measured clone sizes.

This clonotype was seen only a few times. Its antigen is not known. V lost 1 base and J 2 bases, leaving 9 bases between the germline ends. Germline loops: CDR1 ENHRY, CDR2 SYGVKD. The CDR3 runs 16 residues. This chain connects TRBV10-3 to TRBJ2-6; a possible D gene is TRBD1 (5 bases). The sequence was obtained from a male donor with glioblastoma. The sequencing input was brain tumor tissue. The CDR3 region has the DNA TGTGCCATCAGTGAGTTACCGGACACTGGGGCCAACGTCCTGACTTTC. This sequence encodes CAISELPDTGANVLTF.